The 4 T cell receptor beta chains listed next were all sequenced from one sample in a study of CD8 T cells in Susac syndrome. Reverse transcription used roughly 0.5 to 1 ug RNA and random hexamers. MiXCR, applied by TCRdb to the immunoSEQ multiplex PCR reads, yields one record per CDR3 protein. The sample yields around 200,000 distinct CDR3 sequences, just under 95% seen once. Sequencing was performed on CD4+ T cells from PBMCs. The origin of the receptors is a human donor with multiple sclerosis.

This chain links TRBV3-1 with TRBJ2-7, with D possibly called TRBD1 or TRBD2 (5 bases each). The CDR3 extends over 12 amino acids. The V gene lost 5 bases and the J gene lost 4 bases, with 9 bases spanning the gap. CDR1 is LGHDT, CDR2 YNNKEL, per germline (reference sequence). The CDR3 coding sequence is TGTGCCAGCAGCGGGGACGGTTACGAGCAGTACGTC. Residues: CASSGDGYEQYV.

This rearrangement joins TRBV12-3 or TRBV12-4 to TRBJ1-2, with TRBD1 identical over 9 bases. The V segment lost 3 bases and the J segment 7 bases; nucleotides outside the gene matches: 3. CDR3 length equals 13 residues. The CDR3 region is CASSFTGGGGYTF. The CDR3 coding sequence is TGTGCCAGCAGTTTTACAGGGGGCGGTGGCTACACCTTC.

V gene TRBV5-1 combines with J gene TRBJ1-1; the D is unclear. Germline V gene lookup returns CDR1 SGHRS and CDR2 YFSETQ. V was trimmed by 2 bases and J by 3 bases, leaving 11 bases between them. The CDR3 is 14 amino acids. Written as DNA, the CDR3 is TGCGCCAGCAGCTTCCACTGGGAGGACACTGAAGCTTTCTTT. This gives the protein CASSFHWEDTEAFF.

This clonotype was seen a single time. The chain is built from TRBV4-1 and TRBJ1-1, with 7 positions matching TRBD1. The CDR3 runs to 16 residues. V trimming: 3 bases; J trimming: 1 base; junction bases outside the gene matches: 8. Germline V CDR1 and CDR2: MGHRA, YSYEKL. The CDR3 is CASSQNAGTANTEAFF. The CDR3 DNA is TGCGCCAGCAGCCAGAATGCCGGGACAGCGAACACTGAAGCTTTCTTT.